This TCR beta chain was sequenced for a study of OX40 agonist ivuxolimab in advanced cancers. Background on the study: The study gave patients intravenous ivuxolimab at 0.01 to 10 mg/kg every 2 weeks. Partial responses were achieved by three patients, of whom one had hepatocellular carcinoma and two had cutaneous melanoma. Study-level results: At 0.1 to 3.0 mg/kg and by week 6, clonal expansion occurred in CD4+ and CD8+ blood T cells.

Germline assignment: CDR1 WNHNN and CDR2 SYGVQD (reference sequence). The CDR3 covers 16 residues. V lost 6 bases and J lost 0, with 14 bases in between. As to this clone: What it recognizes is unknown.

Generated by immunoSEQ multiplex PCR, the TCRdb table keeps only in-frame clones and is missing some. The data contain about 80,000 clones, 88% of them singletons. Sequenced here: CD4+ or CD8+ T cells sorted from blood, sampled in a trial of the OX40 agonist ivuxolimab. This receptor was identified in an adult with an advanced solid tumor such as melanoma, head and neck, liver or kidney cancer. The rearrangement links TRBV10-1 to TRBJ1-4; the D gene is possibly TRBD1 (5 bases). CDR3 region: CASRGSRDPTNEKLFF. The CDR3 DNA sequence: TGCGCCAGCAGGGGGTCCCGGGACCCAACTAATGAAAAACTGTTTTTT.